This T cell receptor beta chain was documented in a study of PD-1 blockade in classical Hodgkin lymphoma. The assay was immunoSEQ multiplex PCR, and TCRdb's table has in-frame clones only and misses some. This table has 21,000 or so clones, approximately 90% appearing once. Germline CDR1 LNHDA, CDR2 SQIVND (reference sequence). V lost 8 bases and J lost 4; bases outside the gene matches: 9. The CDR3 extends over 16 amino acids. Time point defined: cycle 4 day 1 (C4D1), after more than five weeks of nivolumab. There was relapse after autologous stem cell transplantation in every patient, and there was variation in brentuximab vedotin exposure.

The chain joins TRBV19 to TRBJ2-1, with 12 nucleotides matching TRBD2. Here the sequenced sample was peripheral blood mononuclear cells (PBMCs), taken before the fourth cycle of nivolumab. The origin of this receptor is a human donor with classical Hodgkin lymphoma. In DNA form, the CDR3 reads TGTGCCAGTCTGGGTATGACTAGCGGGAGTTACAATGAGCAGTTCTTC. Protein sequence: CASLGMTSGSYNEQFF.